This T cell receptor beta chain is drawn from a study of blood T cell repertoires in COVID-19. Study-wide background: There were acute and convalescent COVID-19 samples, and they came from the United States, Italy and Spain. In each case, the material was cDNA or gDNA derived from T cells, B-cell-depleted T cells, or PBMCs.

In the authors' workflow: Using reference gene primer amplification, nucleated cell counts were estimated. Sequencing used immunoSEQ multiplex PCR; TCRdb keeps in-frame clones, though not all of them. V, J and clone size reflect that table, while D and trimming were determined from the DNA. The sample has 200,000 to 300,000 clones, roughly 80% seen once. Looked up from germline, CDR1 is SQVTM and CDR2 is ANQGSEA. The J segment lost 8 bases and the V segment lost 6 bases, leaving 2 bases of the junction unmatched. The CDR3 is made up of 10 amino acids. Sequenced input: peripheral blood. This clonotype was obtained from a woman aged 18-29 years with acute or convalescent COVID-19. This sequence joins TRBV29-1 and TRBJ1-2, with 8 bases aligning to TRBD1. The CDR3 loop reads CSVGQGGYTF. Here the CDR3 DNA reads TGCAGCGTAGGACAGGGAGGCTACACCTTC. The whole variable domain, remainder taken from reference TRBV29-1 and TRBJ1-2, is SAVISQKPSRDICQRGTSLTIQCQVDSQVTMMFWYRQQPGQSLTLIATANQGSEATYESGFVIDKFPISRPNLTFSTLTVSNMSPEDSSIYLCSVGQGGYTFGSGTRLTVV.